A selection of T cell receptor beta chains follows, all from one sample in a study of human T cells and chemical hapten exposure. In TCRdb, the RACE reads were re-called with MiXCR into one record per CDR3 protein. This sample carries about 34,000 distinct CDR3 sequences, roughly 5.5% of them seen once, and the ten largest clones take more than 10%. The specimen was whole blood. Every receptor here comes from a human donor in good health. Some clones in this sample may be carry-over from other donors' samples. CDR3s include the opening cysteine and the closing phenylalanine or tryptophan. A D gene is named only where the DNA matches it firmly. Part of the rows lack a size; the others show once, few, many or a class for expanded clones.

clone_size	j_call	d_call	v_call	cdr3_nt	cdr3_aa
many	TRBJ2-1	NA	TRBV6-2/TRBV6-3	TGTGCCAGCAGTTACCCGCAGGACAGTCCGAGCTCCTACAATGAGCAGTTCTTC	CASSYPQDSPSSYNEQFF
few	TRBJ1-5	NA	TRBV12-3/TRBV12-4	TGTGCCAGCAGTTTACAGGGGCTGGGTCAGCCCCAGCATTTT	CASSLQGLGQPQHF
NA	TRBJ2-2	TRBD1	TRBV4-3	TGCGCCAGCAGCCAAGACAGGGGGTGGAACACCGGGGAGCTGTTTTTT	CASSQDRGWNTGELFF
many	TRBJ2-3	NA	TRBV3-1	TGTGCCAGCAGCCAGACGGGAGGCACAGATACGCAGTATTTT	CASSQTGGTDTQYF
few	TRBJ1-2	TRBD1	TRBV7-9	TGTGCCAGCAGCGACGGACAGGGCTGGAGTTCATCTTCAAGGGCTGGCTACACCTTC	CASSDGQGWSSSSRAGYTF
few	TRBJ1-2	NA	TRBV3-1	TGTGCCAGCAGCCAAGGGTTAGTCGGACAGAACTATGGCTACACCTTC	CASSQGLVGQNYGYTF
many	TRBJ2-1	TRBD1	TRBV11-3	TGTGCCAGCAGCTCATCGACAGGGGGTCCCCTTGAGCAGTTCTTC	CASSSSTGGPLEQFF
few	TRBJ1-1	NA	TRBV30	TGTGCCTGGAGCGTAAAGGGAAACGCTGAAGCTTTCTTT	CAWSVKGNAEAFF
NA	TRBJ2-1	NA	TRBV5-1	TGCGCCAGCAGCCTAGGACTCTACAATGAGAAGTTCTTC	CASSLGLYNEKFF
medium-sized	TRBJ2-3	NA	TRBV6-2/TRBV6-3	TGTGCCAGCAGTTACTCGACTAGCACAGATACGCAGTATTTT	CASSYSTSTDTQYF
NA	TRBJ1-4	NA	TRBV6-5	TGTGCCAGCAGTTACGCGGGGGGATCTCTTGAAAAACTGTTTTTT	CASSYAGGSLEKLFF
NA	TRBJ2-1	NA	TRBV6-5	TGTGCCAGCAGTTGGGGACGTCGGGGTGAGCAGTTCTTC	CASSWGRRGEQFF
many	TRBJ2-4	TRBD1	TRBV4-3	TGCGCCAGCAGCCAAGGGACAGGTTTTCAGAACATTCAGTACTTC	CASSQGTGFQNIQYF
NA	TRBJ2-3	TRBD2	TRBV7-8	TGTGCCAGCAGCTCCATTCGCGGGAGGGCCTGGAGCACAGATACGCAGTATTTT	CASSSIRGRAWSTDTQYF
NA	TRBJ1-2	NA	TRBV7-2	TGTGCCAGCAGCTTAGAACAGTTCTACTATGGCTACACCTTC	CASSLEQFYYGYTF
few	TRBJ2-5	NA	TRBV13	TGTGCCAGCAGCTTCGGACAGCCGACCCAGTACTTC	CASSFGQPTQYF
many	TRBJ2-4	NA	TRBV5-6	TGTGCCAGCAGCTTTGCAGGGACGCAAAACATTCAGTACTTC	CASSFAGTQNIQYF
NA	TRBJ1-2	NA	TRBV5-4	TGTGCCAGCAGCATGGACCCCCCCCCAGCTAACTATGGCTACACCTTC	CASSMDPPPANYGYTF
many	TRBJ1-1	TRBD1	TRBV20-1	TGCAGTGCTAACCGGGACAGCTGGACTGAAGCTTTCTTT	CSANRDSWTEAFF
NA	TRBJ1-2	NA	TRBV6-2/TRBV6-3	TGTGCCAGCATTTCCGACCTCTTATTTGGGTTTGGCTACACCTTC	CASISDLLFGFGYTF
many	TRBJ2-1	TRBD2	TRBV3-1	TGTGCCAGCAGCCCACTAGCGGGATCTAGCTCCTACAATGAGCAGTTCTTC	CASSPLAGSSSYNEQFF
many	TRBJ2-3	TRBD2	TRBV15	TGTGCCACCAGCAGAGATGGGCTAGCGGTCACAGATACGCAGTATTTT	CATSRDGLAVTDTQYF
many	TRBJ1-6	TRBD1	TRBV7-2	TGTGCCAGCAGCCCCGACAGGGTTGGAGTCAATTCACCCCTCCACTTT	CASSPDRVGVNSPLHF
many	TRBJ2-5	NA	TRBV20-1	TGCAGTGCTAGAGATCAACTACAGGGAGGTCGAGAGACCCAGTACTTC	CSARDQLQGGRETQYF
NA	TRBJ1-4	NA	TRBV21-1	TGTGCCAGCACCGCAACCCCCCAAGTCTCCGGGGAGGGCACCCTATTTAGGGAAAAACTGTTTTTT	CASTATPQVSGEGTLFREKLFF
many	TRBJ2-4	NA	TRBV3-1	TGTGCCAGCAGCCCCTCACCCGGGGGAGGTGACATTCAGTACTTC	CASSPSPGGGDIQYF
many	TRBJ1-2	NA	TRBV25-1	TGTGCCAGCAGTGAGGAGGGTTTAGGCTACACCTTC	CASSEEGLGYTF
NA	TRBJ1-1	NA	TRBV10-2	TGCGCCAGCAGGGATCAGGGGTATCGCACTGAAGCTTTCTTT	CASRDQGYRTEAFF
many	TRBJ2-1	NA	TRBV11-2	TGTGCCAGCAGCCTGCTAGGTACCTACAATGAGCAGTTCTTC	CASSLLGTYNEQFF
many	TRBJ2-7	NA	TRBV5-6	TGTGCCAGCAGCTGGGGCCCGACGGCAGGGAGGTCCGAGCAGTACTTC	CASSWGPTAGRSEQYF
many	TRBJ2-5	TRBD2	TRBV3-1	TGTGCCAGCAGCCAAGGGGCGGGGGGCGAAGAGACCCAGTACTTC	CASSQGAGGEETQYF
many	TRBJ2-3	NA	TRBV15	TGTGCCACCAGCAGAGGAGGAACCACAGATACGCAGTATTTT	CATSRGGTTDTQYF
few	TRBJ2-5	TRBD2	TRBV12-5	TGTGCTAGTGGTTTCGGTAGCGGGGGACAAGAGACCCAGTACTTC	CASGFGSGGQETQYF
NA	TRBJ1-4	NA	TRBV11-2	TGTGCCAGCAGCTTAGGTTATGAAAAACTGTTTTTT	CASSLGYEKLFF
few	TRBJ1-2	NA	TRBV10-3	TGTGCCATCAGTGAACAGGAACCTAACTATGGCTACACCTTC	CAISEQEPNYGYTF
few	TRBJ1-1	NA	TRBV29-1	TGCAGCGTTGCTAGTAGCGACGAAGCTTTCTTT	CSVASSDEAFF
many	TRBJ1-6	NA	TRBV27	TGTGCCAGCAGCCATGGGGACAACCTTCATAATTCACCCCTCCACTTT	CASSHGDNLHNSPLHF
many	TRBJ2-5	TRBD2	TRBV7-4	TGTGCCAGCAGCTTAGATTTTCGGGGGGAAACTCTTCAAGAGACCCAGTACTTC	CASSLDFRGETLQETQYF
medium-sized	TRBJ2-3	TRBD2	TRBV2	TGTGCCAGCGGAGCGGGACTAGACACAGATACGCAGTATTTT	CASGAGLDTDTQYF
NA	TRBJ2-5	TRBD1	TRBV27	TGTGCCAGCAGTTTACGGACAGGGGAAGAGACCCAGTACTTC	CASSLRTGEETQYF
few	TRBJ2-7	NA	TRBV10-1	TGCGCCAGCAGTGCCGGGCTGGGCTACGAGCAGTACTTC	CASSAGLGYEQYF
many	TRBJ2-6	TRBD1	TRBV25-1	TGTGCCAGCAAGAAAGGGGGCACTGGGGCCAACGTCCTGACTTTC	CASKKGGTGANVLTF
many	TRBJ1-5	NA	TRBV5-1	TGCGCCAGCGGGGATGCCGGCCAGGGGAATCAGCCCCAGCATTTT	CASGDAGQGNQPQHF
many	TRBJ1-2	NA	TRBV7-2	TGTGCCAGCAGCTTACGGGGATCGGATGGCTACACCTTC	CASSLRGSDGYTF
NA	TRBJ1-1	NA	TRBV2	TGTGCCAGCAGTGCGGACACGAACACTGAAGCTTTCTTT	CASSADTNTEAFF
many	TRBJ2-1	NA	TRBV20-1	TGCAGTGCTAAACTAAGCACTAGCTCCTACAATGAGCAGTTCTTC	CSAKLSTSSYNEQFF
NA	TRBJ1-1	TRBD1	TRBV11-2	TGTGCCAGCAGCGCTACAGGGGGCGCAACTGAAGCTTTCTTT	CASSATGGATEAFF
many	TRBJ2-3	TRBD2	TRBV6-1	TGTGCCAGCATCGGACTAGCGGGGTCTAGCACAGATACGCAGTATTTT	CASIGLAGSSTDTQYF
few	TRBJ2-3	TRBD2	TRBV7-8	TGTGCCAGCAGCTTAGCAGCGGGGGCAGCGGGTACGCAGTATTTT	CASSLAAGAAGTQYF
many	TRBJ2-5	NA	TRBV5-1	TGCGCCAGCAGCCCCGGACCGGAAGAGACCCAGTACTTC	CASSPGPEETQYF
NA	TRBJ2-5	NA	TRBV2	TGTGCCAGCAGTGAATACAGGCACCGACGGACCCAGTACTTC	CASSEYRHRRTQYF
few	TRBJ2-5	NA	TRBV29-1	TGCAGCGCCCTGACCGGGGGATCCCGAGAGACCCAGTACTTC	CSALTGGSRETQYF
many	TRBJ2-3	NA	TRBV20-1	TGCAGTGCTAAGATGGGGGGCGACGCAGATACGCAGTATTTT	CSAKMGGDADTQYF
few	TRBJ1-1	NA	TRBV4-1	TGCGCCAGCAGCAGGGGTATGAACACTGAAGCTTTCTTT	CASSRGMNTEAFF